The 9 T cell receptor beta chains below all came from one sample that was sequenced in a study of shared clonotypes between healthy human individuals. CD8 cells classed as naive were CD45RO-negative and positively selected for CCR7, excluding terminally differentiated effector memory CD45RA+ cells. TCRdb keeps only in-frame clones here, not all; method: immunoSEQ multiplex PCR. The sample lists 800,000 to 950,000 clones, roughly 96% seen once, with less than 0.25% in the top ten. The material sequenced was naive CD8+ T cells sorted from blood. Receptors originate from a man aged 30-40 years in good health.

This clone was detected once. This rearrangement joins TRBV29-1 to TRBJ2-1; 13 bases agree with TRBD2. CDR3 length: 14 residues. With 3 bases clipped from V and 12 bases from J, the junction kept 8 bases outside the gene matches. The germline V gene has CDR1 SQVTM and CDR2 ANQGSEA. CDR3 region: CSVEPTSGRTLQFF. In DNA form, the CDR3 reads TGCAGCGTTGAGCCGACTAGCGGGAGGACGCTGCAGTTCTTC.

The gene calls are TRBV29-1 and TRBJ2-1; the match to TRBD1 covers 7 bases. This CDR3 is 13 amino acids long. Germline CDR1 reads SQVTM; CDR2 reads ANQGSEA. J lost 6 bases, V lost 3 bases, and 5 bases had no gene match. DNA for the CDR3: TGCAGCGTTGAGACAGGGACAATCAATGAGCAGTTCTTC. Translation gives CSVETGTINEQFF.

This clone has only one observation. The chain combines TRBV4-1 with TRBJ2-3, with D unresolved. This CDR3 has 15 residues. Germline CDR1 MGHRA, CDR2 YSYEKL. V was shortened by 0 bases and J by 3 bases, with 10 bases between the two germline ends. DNA for the CDR3: TGCGCCAGCAGCCAAGATCCCGGTTTAACAGATACGCAGTATTTT. Translated, it gives CASSQDPGLTDTQYF.

CDR3 residues: CASSLGLAGVYEQYF. Here the CDR3 DNA reads TGTGCCAGCAGCTTAGGCCTAGCGGGAGTCTACGAGCAGTACTTC. The gene calls are TRBV7-6 and TRBJ2-7, with 10 bases fitting TRBD2. The V and J ends lost 1 base and 3 bases, in that order; junction bases with no gene match: 3. The CDR3 is 15 residues long. Germline V lookup: CDR1 SGHVS, CDR2 FNYEAQ.

CDR3 loop: CASSYLPEMNTEAFF. The CDR3 DNA follows: TGTGCCAGCAGTTACCTGCCAGAGATGAACACTGAAGCTTTCTTT. The rearrangement links TRBV27 to TRBJ1-1; D remains ambiguous. The CDR3 has 15 amino acids. Germline V lookup: CDR1 MNHEY, CDR2 SMNVEV (reference sequence). The ends were cut back, 4 bases at V and 0 bases at J, with 12 bases in the middle.

The V and J genes are TRBV5-8 and TRBJ2-6; the D is unclear. This CDR3 is 14 amino acids long. Trimming removed 5 bases from V and 1 base from J, with 7 bases in between. Germline V CDR1 and CDR2: SGHTS, YDEGEE. The CDR3 reads CASRPGSGANVLTF. CDR3 DNA sequence: TGTGCCAGCAGGCCTGGTTCTGGGGCCAACGTCCTGACTTTC.

This chain uses TRBV9 with TRBJ2-7; possibly TRBD1 or TRBD2 for D (5 bases each). The V gene's germline CDR1 is SGDLS and CDR2 YYNGEE. The CDR3 is made up of 13 amino acids. The germline V and J ends were trimmed by 5 bases and 7 bases, with 16 bases remaining between them. DNA for the CDR3: TGTGCCAGCAGTTCCCCGGTGGGGGATGAGCAGTACTTC. Its translation is CASSSPVGDEQYF.

The rearrangement joins TRBV11-3 to TRBJ2-3, with D perhaps TRBD2 (6 bases). Germline V gene sequence: CDR1 SGHNT, CDR2 YENEEA. Trimming took 4 bases from V and 5 from J, leaving 16 bases between them. The CDR3 has 15 residues. The CDR3: CASSYGTLSGDTQYF. Here the CDR3 DNA reads TGTGCCAGCAGCTACGGGACTCTAAGCGGAGATACGCAGTATTTT.

The chain links TRBV19 to TRBJ1-5; D gene unclear. The CDR3 runs to 16 residues. Germline V gives CDR1 LNHDA, CDR2 SQIVND (reference sequence). Trimming removed 9 bases from V and 1 base from J, with 19 bases in between. The CDR3, as DNA: TGTGCCAGGGGTGGCTTCCCGTGGCGGAGCAATCAGCCCCAGCATTTT. It codes for CARGGFPWRSNQPQHF.